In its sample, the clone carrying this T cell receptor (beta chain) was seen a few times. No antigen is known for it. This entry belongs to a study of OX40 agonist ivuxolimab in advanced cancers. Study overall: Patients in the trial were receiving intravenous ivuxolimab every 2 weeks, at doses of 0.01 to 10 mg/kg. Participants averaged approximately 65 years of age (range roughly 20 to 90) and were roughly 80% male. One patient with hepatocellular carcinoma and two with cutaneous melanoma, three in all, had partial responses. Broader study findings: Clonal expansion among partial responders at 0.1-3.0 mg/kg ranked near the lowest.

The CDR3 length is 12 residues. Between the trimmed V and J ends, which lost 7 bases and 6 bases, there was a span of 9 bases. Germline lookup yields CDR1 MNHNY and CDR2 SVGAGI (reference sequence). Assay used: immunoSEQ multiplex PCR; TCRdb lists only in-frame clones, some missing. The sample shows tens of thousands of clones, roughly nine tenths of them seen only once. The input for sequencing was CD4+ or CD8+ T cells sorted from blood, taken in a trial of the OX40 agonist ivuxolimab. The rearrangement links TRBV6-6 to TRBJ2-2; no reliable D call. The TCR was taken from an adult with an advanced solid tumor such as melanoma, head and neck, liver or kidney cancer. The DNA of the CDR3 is TGTGCCAGCACCGCATACTCCGGGGAGCTGTTTTTT. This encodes CASTAYSGELFF.